Following are 23 T cell receptor beta chains from one sample sequenced in a study of long-term antiretroviral therapy in people with HIV. This was the immunoSEQ v3.0 assay at survey level. Some clones are missing from TCRdb's copy, which holds only in-frame ones; the method was immunoSEQ multiplex PCR. The sample has around 27,000 clones, about 85% seen once. The sample here was unsorted PBMCs, taken 3 years after starting antiretroviral therapy. The source is a middle-aged man with HIV.

The chain combines TRBV7-6 with TRBJ2-3, with D possibly TRBD2 on 6 matching bases. The germline CDR1 and CDR2 sequences are SGHVS and FNYEAQ. The CDR3 spans 14 residues. The V end was cut by 3 bases, the J end by 5 bases, with 12 bases between. The CDR3: CASSLGAEGDTQYF. In nucleotides, the CDR3 is TGTGCCAGCAGCTTGGGAGCGGAGGGAGATACGCAGTATTTT.

The chain carries TRBV4-2 and TRBJ2-7; 9 bases agree with TRBD2. The CDR3 is made up of 15 amino acids. Trimming at V came to 0 bases and at J to 4 bases, leaving 4 bases not matched to a gene. CDR1 LGHNA and CDR2 YNFKEQ come from the germline V gene. The CDR3 protein is CASSQEWRGGYEQYF. CDR3 coding DNA: TGTGCCAGCAGCCAAGAATGGCGGGGGGGGTACGAGCAGTACTTC.

This clone was seen more than once but under ten times. The rearrangement uses TRBV5-1 and TRBJ1-5; no definite D call. The CDR3 spans 13 residues. Trimming left V 5 bases short and J 7 bases short, with 13 bases between. Germline CDR1 and CDR2: SGHRS and YFSETQ. The CDR3, as DNA: TGCGCCAGCAGTGAGGGTCCGGGCCAGCCCCAGCATTTT. As protein: CASSEGPGQPQHF.

The chain has TRBV19 and TRBJ2-7, with 7 bases aligning to TRBD1. This CDR3 region has 19 residues. The trim removed 3 bases at V and 0 bases at J, leaving 17 bases unmatched. Germline V gene data show CDR1 as LNHDA and CDR2 as SQIVND (reference sequence). CDR3 protein: CASSIDRTGSDPVSYEQYF. CDR3 bases: TGTGCCAGTAGTATCGATAGGACAGGATCTGATCCCGTCTCCTACGAGCAGTACTTC.

The J gene is TRBJ2-6, the V gene TRBV7-6; a weak D match, TRBD2 (6 bases). Trimming pared 5 bases from V and 2 bases from J, leaving 10 bases between. Germline V gives CDR1 SGHVS, CDR2 FNYEAQ. This CDR3 spans 15 amino acids. As DNA, the CDR3 is TGTGCCAGCAGCCCTCGCGGGGCTGGGGCCAACGTCCTGACTTTC. Amino acids: CASSPRGAGANVLTF.

The chain links TRBV20-1 to TRBJ2-7; D unresolved. CDR3 length: 11 residues. Germline values: CDR1 DFQATT, CDR2 SNEGSKA (reference sequence). Trimming took off 2 bases at V and 0 bases at J, with 2 bases between the two ends. The CDR3 here is CSARFSYEQYF. The CDR3 nucleotides are TGCAGTGCTAGATTCTCCTACGAGCAGTACTTC.

This clone has only one observation. The J gene is TRBJ2-2, the V gene TRBV2, with D possibly matching TRBD1 (6 bases). This CDR3 has 14 amino acids. The germline V gene has CDR1 SNHLY and CDR2 FYNNEI. V lost 7 bases and J 1 base, leaving 10 bases between the germline ends. CDR3 protein: CASTEGGNTGELFF. DNA for the CDR3: TGTGCCAGCACCGAAGGGGGGAACACCGGGGAGCTGTTTTTT.

The rearrangement uses TRBV27 and TRBJ2-6, with unresolved D. Trimming took off 6 bases at V and 2 bases at J, with 17 bases between the two ends. Germline CDR1 is MNHEY and CDR2 is SMNVEV (reference sequence). There are 17 residues in the CDR3. The CDR3 coding sequence is TGTGCCAGCAGACCATGGGCCGCACCCACTGGGGCCAACGTCCTGACTTTC. Its protein is CASRPWAAPTGANVLTF.

As for this clone: Since no conserved phenylalanine or tryptophan closes the CDR3, a read error is the likely cause. The DNA is omitted, as the CDR3 cannot be located on it reliably, and the CDR3 follows TCRdb's listing. The chain links TRBV19 to TRBJ1-6. The CDR3 sequence runs 12 residues, both termini included. Germline V gives CDR1 LNHDA, CDR2 SQIVND (reference sequence). The CDR3 sequence: CASSGGTPSTFK.

This chain links TRBV2 with TRBJ1-1; TRBD1 agrees at 8 bases. CDR3 size: 14 residues. V was pared by 5 bases and J by 5 bases, with 7 bases of the junction left unmatched. Germline assignment: CDR1 SNHLY and CDR2 FYNNEI. The CDR3 coding sequence is TGTGCCAGCAGTCCTGCAGGGGGCAGAACTGAAGCTTTCTTT. Amino acid sequence: CASSPAGGRTEAFF.

The chain has TRBV6-1 and TRBJ1-1; possibly TRBD1 for D (5 bases). The germline V gene encodes CDR1 MNHNS and CDR2 SASEGT. The length of the CDR3 is 13 residues. Trimming cost V 4 bases and J 3 bases, with 9 bases left between them. The CDR3 is CASSVAGYTEAFF. The CDR3 nucleotides read TGTGCCAGCAGTGTTGCAGGGTACACTGAAGCTTTCTTT.

DNA of the CDR3: TGTGCCAGCTCACCACCAGACTGGGATACGCAGTATTTT. Protein sequence: CASSPPDWDTQYF. The V and J genes are TRBV18 and TRBJ2-3; no clear D. The CDR3 runs to 13 residues. CDR1 KGHSH and CDR2 LQKENI come from the germline V gene. The germline V and J ends were trimmed by 0 bases and 6 bases, with 7 bases remaining between them.

This sequence joins TRBV7-9 and TRBJ2-3; the D gene could be TRBD1 or TRBD2 (5 bases each). Between the trimmed V and J ends, which lost 5 bases and 5 bases, there was a span of 23 bases. In germline, CDR1 is SEHNR, CDR2 FQNEAQ (reference sequence). The CDR3 has 17 amino acids. The CDR3 DNA sequence: TGTGCCAGCAGCCCCCCCCTAGCCGGGACGCATGGAGATACGCAGTATTTT. Amino acid sequence: CASSPPLAGTHGDTQYF.

This clone was seen a few times. J is TRBJ1-2 and V is TRBV7-2; D not certain. Trimming stripped 5 bases from V and 4 bases from J, with 14 bases between. The CDR3 covers 14 residues. Germline lookup yields CDR1 SGHTA and CDR2 FQGNSA. The CDR3 reads CASSQMSWGYGYTF. As DNA, the CDR3 is TGTGCCAGCAGCCAGATGTCATGGGGCTATGGCTACACCTTC.

V usage is TRBV21-1 and J usage is TRBJ1-5; TRBD1, as called in the table, went unchecked against the DNA. TRBV21-1 is assigned pseudogene status. The CDR3 contains 16 residues. CDR3 nucleotides: TGTGCCAGCAGCAACTATTCCGGGACAGCACATCAGCCCCAGCATTTT. Translation: CASSNYSGTAHQPQHF.

The chain carries TRBV19 and TRBJ1-5; 12 positions agree with TRBD1. Germline V CDR1 and CDR2: LNHDA, SQIVND (reference sequence). CDR3 length: 20 amino acids. Losses at the gene ends were 5 bases for V and 0 bases for J; bases not matched to a gene: 14. The chain's CDR3 is CASSSLRGQGARNSNQPQHF. The DNA of the CDR3 is TGTGCCAGTAGTTCACTAAGGGGACAGGGGGCTAGGAATAGCAATCAGCCCCAGCATTTT.

The chain is built from TRBV6-5 and TRBJ2-1; 7 bases are shared with TRBD2. The germline V gene encodes CDR1 MNHEY and CDR2 SVGAGI. The CDR3 has 16 amino acids. V lost 0 bases, J lost 5 bases, and 7 bases stayed unmatched. DNA for the CDR3: TGTGCCAGCAGTTACTCGAAGCAGACTAGCCACAATGAGCAGTTCTTC. Encoded protein: CASSYSKQTSHNEQFF.

This clone appeared a single time. The V call is TRBV5-4, the J call TRBJ2-5; D is uncertain. In germline, CDR1 is SGHNT, CDR2 YYREEE (reference sequence). Trimming removed 0 bases from V and 0 bases from J, with 21 bases in between. This CDR3 has 19 residues. CDR3 coding DNA: TGTGCCAGCAGCTTGGTCATCACGGCTGCTTCCATTTACCAAGAGACCCAGTACTTC. Residues: CASSLVITAASIYQETQYF.

The chain carries TRBV6-1 and TRBJ1-1; no reliable D call. This CDR3 comprises 13 residues. V lost 4 bases and J 5 bases, leaving 11 bases between the germline ends. From germline, CDR1 is MNHNS and CDR2 SASEGT. This CDR3 is CASSAMPITEAFF. The CDR3 DNA follows: TGTGCCAGCAGTGCAATGCCAATTACTGAAGCTTTCTTT.

This chain connects TRBV19 to TRBJ1-1; 10 nucleotides agree with TRBD1. CDR3 length: 15 residues. The germline V gene encodes CDR1 LNHDA and CDR2 SQIVND (reference sequence). The V and J ends lost 5 bases and 4 bases, in that order; junction bases with no gene match: 7. CDR3 amino acids: CASSLDRGVRTEAFF. The CDR3 DNA follows: TGTGCCAGTAGTTTGGACAGGGGGGTTCGCACTGAAGCTTTCTTT.

The chain recombines TRBV30 with TRBJ1-5, with 9 bases lining up with TRBD1. The CDR3 consists of 15 residues. J was trimmed by 7 bases and V by 1 base; bases with no gene match: 8. Germline CDR1 GTSNPN, CDR2 SVGIG (reference sequence). The CDR3 coding sequence is TGTGCCTGGAGTGACGGGACAGGGCTCTTCCAGCCCCAGCATTTT. It codes for CAWSDGTGLFQPQHF.

The chain links TRBV7-2 to TRBJ2-7, with D possibly matching TRBD2 (5 bases). V gave up 4 bases and J gave up 2 bases, with 6 bases separating them. This CDR3 has 12 amino acids. Germline assignment: CDR1 SGHTA and CDR2 FQGNSA. CDR3 protein: CASSSGTYEQYF. The DNA for the CDR3 is TGTGCCAGCAGCTCCGGGACCTACGAGCAGTACTTC. The whole variable domain, remainder taken from reference TRBV7-2 and TRBJ2-7, is GAGVSQSPSNKVTEKGKDVELRCDPISGHTALYWYRQSLGQGLEFLIYFQGNSAPDKSGLPSDRFSAERTGGSVSTLTIQRTQQEDSAVYLCASSSGTYEQYFGPGTRLTVT.

The genes are TRBV29-1 and TRBJ2-3, with D unclear. This CDR3 spans 13 amino acids. Germline V gives CDR1 SQVTM, CDR2 ANQGSEA. Trimming stripped 3 bases from V and 6 bases from J, with 13 bases between. The CDR3: CSVDAPGRDTQYF. CDR3 in DNA: TGCAGCGTTGATGCGCCGGGTCGGGATACGCAGTATTTT.